The 8 T cell receptor beta chains given below trace back to one sample, sequenced in a study of shared clonotypes between healthy human individuals. Sequencing was performed with immunoSEQ multiplex PCR; in TCRdb, only in-frame clones are kept and a portion is missing. Altogether about 180,000 clones are present, 80% to 95% being singletons, with the ten largest covering approximately 0.07%. Sample: naive CD4+ T cells sorted from blood. Subset meaning: CD45RA+ positively selected. These receptors all come from a woman in her 30s in good health.

The CDR3 is CASRSGNSYEQYF. For the CDR3, the DNA is TGTGCCAGCAGATCGGGGAACTCCTACGAGCAGTACTTC. The chain links TRBV6-6 to TRBJ2-7; a weak D match, TRBD2 (5 bases). The CDR3 loop spans 13 amino acids. The germline gives CDR1 MNHNY, CDR2 SVGAGI (reference sequence). Trimming pared 6 bases from V and 0 bases from J, leaving 9 bases between.

The chain uses TRBV19 and TRBJ1-1; D call uncertain. V lost 3 bases to trimming and J lost 1 base, with 6 bases between them. Per the germline V gene, CDR1 is LNHDA and CDR2 is SQIVND (reference sequence). The CDR3 runs to 13 residues. The CDR3, as DNA: TGTGCCAGTAGTATCAAGAGGAACACTGAAGCTTTCTTT. Amino acid sequence: CASSIKRNTEAFF.

CDR3 nucleotides: TGTGCCAGCAGCGTAGGTCCAGGGAAGGAGACCCAGTACTTC. Protein sequence: CASSVGPGKETQYF. J is TRBJ2-5 and V is TRBV9; D is possibly TRBD1 (5 bases). V was shortened by 0 bases and J by 5 bases, with 11 bases between the two germline ends. Germline V gives CDR1 SGDLS, CDR2 YYNGEE. This CDR3 is 14 amino acids long.

The chain is built from TRBV29-1 and TRBJ2-3; 7 nucleotides agree with TRBD2. The CDR3 loop spans 14 amino acids. V lost 4 bases and J lost 3; bases outside the gene matches: 7. From germline, CDR1 is SQVTM and CDR2 ANQGSEA. The CDR3 protein is CSVVGGKGTDTQYF. The DNA for the CDR3 is TGCAGCGTTGTGGGAGGGAAGGGAACAGATACGCAGTATTTT.

Written as DNA, the CDR3 is TGTGCCAGCAGCGTAGGGCCCAGCTCCTACGAGCAGTACTTC. It specifies CASSVGPSSYEQYF. The V and J genes are TRBV9 and TRBJ2-7; D gene uncertain. This CDR3 spans 14 amino acids. Trimming left V 0 bases short and J 0 bases short, with 7 bases between. Per germline, CDR1 SGDLS and CDR2 YYNGEE.

The J gene is TRBJ2-2, the V gene TRBV28, with TRBD1 as a possible D gene (7 bases). V gave up 5 bases and J gave up 4 bases, with 14 bases separating them. The CDR3 runs 15 residues. CDR1 is MDHEN and CDR2 is SYDVKM in the germline V gene. The CDR3 coding sequence is TGTGCCAGCAGTCCCAGGGGGGCTGGCACCGGGGAGCTGTTTTTT. It codes for CASSPRGAGTGELFF.

This chain uses TRBV7-9 with TRBJ1-1; weak D call: TRBD1 (5 bases). The CDR3 covers 16 residues. Germline V gene lookup returns CDR1 SEHNR and CDR2 FQNEAQ (reference sequence). V was cut by 5 bases and J by 3 bases, with 19 bases left in between. CDR3 sequence: CASSRPGRYDDTEAFF. DNA for the CDR3: TGTGCCAGCAGCCGTCCGGGACGGTATGATGACACTGAAGCTTTCTTT.

The rearrangement links TRBV5-1 to TRBJ2-7; 10 nucleotides line up with TRBD2. The CDR3 contains 15 residues. Germline loops: CDR1 SGHRS, CDR2 YFSETQ. V trimming: 3 bases; J trimming: 5 bases; junction bases outside the gene matches: 8. Written as DNA, the CDR3 is TGCGCCAGCAGCTCCGGTAGCGGGAGGCCCCACGAGCAGTACTTC. Protein: CASSSGSGRPHEQYF.